This TCR beta chain was identified in a study of beta chain features in type 1 diabetes. General study findings and limits: A definitive answer on HLA type influencing TCRB rearrangement was not reached here. TCRB CDR3s from Type 1 diabetes patients were moderately but significantly shorter in all four CD4+ subsets.

Every isolated RNA sample was fully reverse transcribed, so sequencing captured expressed TCRB transcripts. Clones were sequenced by immunoSEQ multiplex PCR, and TCRdb holds only the in-frame ones, with some missing. The sample consists of 450,000 to 550,000 clones, roughly 31% of them appearing once. As concerns this clone: Its antigen remains unknown.

Sorted populations all exceeded 95% purity. The CDR3 sequence is 15 residues long. Trimming cost V 1 base and J 3 bases, with 11 bases left between them. CDR1 is SEHNR and CDR2 is FQNEAQ in the germline V gene (reference sequence). Sequencing was carried out using naive CD4+ T cells from blood. The TCR sequence derives from a man aged 18 to 35 in good health. The gene calls are TRBV7-9 and TRBJ2-3; D perhaps matches TRBD2 (6 bases). The DNA for the CDR3 is TGTGCCAGCAGCTTAGTCGGGGGAGCGACAGATACGCAGTATTTT. Amino acid sequence: CASSLVGGATDTQYF. The complete variable domain, with remaining parts taken from reference TRBV7-9 and TRBJ2-3, reads DTGVSQNPRHKITKRGQNVTFRCDPISEHNRLYWYRQTLGQGPEFLTYFQNEAQLEKSRLLSDRFSAERPKGSFSTLEIQRTEQGDSAMYLCASSLVGGATDTQYFGPGTRLTVL.